The source of this T cell receptor (beta chain) is a study of CD8 T cells in ankylosing spondylitis. Overall study results and limits: CD8+ by phenotype, disease-linked clones were relatively rare in peripheral blood. What seemed typical of ankylosing spondylitis blood was a TCR beta motif built from about eight highly homologous variants.

The CDR3 contains 14 residues. Trimming removed 4 bases at V and 7 bases at J, with 17 bases between. In germline, CDR1 is SGHKS, CDR2 YYEKEE (reference sequence). Libraries of TCR beta came from quantitative 5'-RACE with molecular barcodes. Using its own MiXCR run on the 5' RACE reads, TCRdb lists one record per CDR3 protein. Of approximately 260,000 distinct CDR3 sequences listed, approximately 9% are singletons. This clonotype was counted a few times. What it binds is unknown. Sequenced: blood, either unsorted or a sorted T cell fraction (not recorded which). The V and J genes are TRBV5-5 and TRBJ2-5; D is unresolved. The sequence was obtained from a male donor with ankylosing spondylitis or in good health (not recorded which). For the CDR3, the DNA is TGTGCCAGCAGCCTACGACAAAGTGGCGTGACCCAGTACTTC. Translation gives CASSLRQSGVTQYF. The variable domain in full, with the rest retrieved from reference TRBV5-5 and TRBJ2-5, is DAGVTQSPTHLIKTRGQQVTLRCSPISGHKSVSWYQQVLGQGPQFIFQYYEKEERGRGNFPDRFSARQFPNYSSELNVNALLLGDSALYLCASSLRQSGVTQYFGPGTRLLVL.